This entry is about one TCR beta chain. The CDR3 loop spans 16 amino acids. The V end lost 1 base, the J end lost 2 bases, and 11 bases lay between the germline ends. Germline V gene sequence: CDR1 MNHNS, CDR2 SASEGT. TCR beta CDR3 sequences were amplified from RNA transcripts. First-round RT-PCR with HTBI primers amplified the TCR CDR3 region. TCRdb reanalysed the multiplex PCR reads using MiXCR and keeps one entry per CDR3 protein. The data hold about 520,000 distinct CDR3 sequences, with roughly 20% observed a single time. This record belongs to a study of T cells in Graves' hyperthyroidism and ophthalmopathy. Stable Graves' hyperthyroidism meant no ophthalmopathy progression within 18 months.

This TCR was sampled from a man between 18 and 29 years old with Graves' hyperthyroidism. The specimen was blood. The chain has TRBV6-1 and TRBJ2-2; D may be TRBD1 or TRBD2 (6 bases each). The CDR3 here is CASSEVRGTNTGELFF. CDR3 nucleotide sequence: TGTGCCAGCAGTGAAGTTCGGGGGACAAACACCGGGGAGCTGTTTTTT.